Below, 8 T cell receptor beta chains from the same sample are listed, as sequenced in a study of blood T cell repertoires in COVID-19. Data came from immunoSEQ multiplex PCR; TCRdb stores just in-frame clones and leaves some out. Of about 110,000 clones listed, around 90% are singletons. Sample: peripheral blood. The receptors stem from a young woman with acute or convalescent COVID-19.

V gene TRBV6-5 combines with J gene TRBJ1-4; maybe TRBD1 (6 bases). The germline V and J ends were trimmed by 5 bases and 6 bases, with 16 bases remaining between them. The CDR3 has 15 amino acids. The germline gives CDR1 MNHEY, CDR2 SVGAGI. The CDR3 loop reads CASSLNRATDEKLFF. The CDR3 nucleotides are TGTGCCAGCAGTCTAAACAGGGCGACTGATGAAAAACTGTTTTTT.

The table lists this clone with a count of one. The chain combines TRBV12-5 with TRBJ2-2, with 12 bases lining up with TRBD1. Trimming removed 6 bases from V and 3 bases from J; junction bases left unmatched: 5. The CDR3 has 16 amino acids. Germline CDR1 LGHNT, CDR2 FRNRAP. CDR3 sequence: CASGEGQGAYTGELFF. The CDR3 DNA reads as TGTGCTAGTGGGGAGGGACAGGGGGCGTACACCGGGGAGCTGTTTTTT.

The CDR3 region is CASSLVGGGVTGELFF. In nucleotides, the CDR3 is TGTGCCAGCAGCTTAGTTGGCGGGGGCGTCACCGGGGAGCTGTTTTTT. The chain joins TRBV7-2 to TRBJ2-2; perhaps TRBD2 as D (7 bases). Looked up from germline, CDR1 is SGHTA and CDR2 is FQGNSA. V was clipped by 1 base and J by 4 bases, with 13 bases between them. The CDR3 is made up of 16 amino acids.

The J gene is TRBJ1-4, the V gene TRBV30, with D tentatively TRBD1 (5 bases). Between the trimmed V and J ends, which lost 0 bases and 8 bases, there was a span of 13 bases. The CDR3 has 14 amino acids. CDR1 is GTSNPN and CDR2 is SVGIG in the germline V gene (reference sequence). CDR3: CAWSVPGGLEKLFF. CDR3 nucleotides: TGTGCCTGGAGTGTACCCGGGGGTTTAGAAAAACTGTTTTTT.

The count of this clone is one. The gene calls are TRBV10-1 and TRBJ2-1; D call uncertain. The V end was cut by 2 bases, the J end by 6 bases, with 14 bases between. In germline, CDR1 is WNHNN, CDR2 SYGVQD (reference sequence). The CDR3 totals 15 residues. The CDR3, as DNA: TGCGCCAGCAGTGAGAGCGTATCCCTCGTCAATGAGCAGTTCTTC. Protein: CASSESVSLVNEQFF.

The rearrangement uses TRBV7-9 and TRBJ1-2; 9 nucleotides line up with TRBD1. CDR3 length: 14 amino acids. J was trimmed by 4 bases and V by 5 bases; bases with no gene match: 5. Germline assignment: CDR1 SEHNR and CDR2 FQNEAQ (reference sequence). The CDR3 DNA sequence: TGTGCCAGCAGCACAGGGGGCGCAATCTATGGCTACACCTTC. Its protein product is CASSTGGAIYGYTF.

For the CDR3, the DNA is TGCGCCAGCAGTGAGGGGCGCTTGAACACTGAAGCTTTCTTT. Amino acid sequence: CASSEGRLNTEAFF. The chain uses TRBV10-1 and TRBJ1-1; D is undetermined. The CDR3 has 14 residues. V dropped 2 bases and J dropped 0 bases, with 7 bases sitting between them. Germline V gene sequence: CDR1 WNHNN, CDR2 SYGVQD (reference sequence).

This chain connects TRBV5-3 to TRBJ2-2; the D is unclear. TRBV5-3 has ORF status, its function being uncertain. This CDR3 is built from 13 residues. Trimming took 0 bases from V and 5 from J, leaving 5 bases between them. The CDR3 reads CARSLVETGELFF. CDR3 DNA sequence: TGTGCCAGAAGCTTGGTAGAGACCGGGGAGCTGTTTTTT.